A single sample is the source of the 32 T cell receptor beta chains below, sequenced in a study of shared clonotypes between healthy human individuals. Sequenced by immunoSEQ multiplex PCR; TCRdb stores in-frame clones only, minus some. Among more than 1.2 million clones listed, less than 99% were seen once. The sample was naive CD4+ T cells sorted from blood. The subset was: CD45RA+ positively selected. The receptor source for this set is a man under 40 in good health.

As regards this clone: At the DNA level, this CDR3 is encoded by other sequences in the same sample as well. V gene TRBV5-1 combines with J gene TRBJ2-1; D perhaps matches TRBD1 (6 bases). Trimming stripped 4 bases from V and 0 bases from J, with 11 bases between. The CDR3 loop spans 15 amino acids. Per germline, CDR1 SGHRS and CDR2 YFSETQ. The CDR3 sequence is CASSRGQSSYNEQFF. The CDR3 DNA reads as TGCGCCAGCAGCCGAGGACAGAGCTCCTACAATGAGCAGTTCTTC.

The chain links TRBV7-9 to TRBJ1-1; 9 positions match TRBD1. This CDR3 is 19 amino acids long. Germline CDR1 is SEHNR and CDR2 is FQNEAQ (reference sequence). V was pared by 5 bases and J by 2 bases, with 18 bases of the junction left unmatched. Written as DNA, the CDR3 is TGTGCCAGCAGCGGGAGACCGAAAACAGGGGGCGCGGGTAACACTGAAGCTTTCTTT. Protein product: CASSGRPKTGGAGNTEAFF.

This sequence joins TRBV5-4 and TRBJ2-1; D might be TRBD2 (7 bases). The CDR3 runs to 16 residues. Germline V gives CDR1 SGHNT, CDR2 YYREEE (reference sequence). The V end was cut by 4 bases, the J end by 6 bases, with 20 bases between. The CDR3 region is CASSPRGASTGNEQFF. DNA for the CDR3: TGTGCCAGCAGCCCCCGGGGGGCTAGTACGGGCAATGAGCAGTTCTTC.

Concerning this clone: Within the sample, other DNA sequences also encode this same CDR3. The chain carries TRBV6-5 and TRBJ2-1; TRBD2 aligns across 8 bases. The V gene end was trimmed by 2 bases and the J gene end by 0 bases; junction bases not matched to a gene: 3. Per the germline V gene, CDR1 is MNHEY and CDR2 is SVGAGI. The CDR3 spans 16 residues. As DNA, the CDR3 is TGTGCCAGCAGTTACAGTCTAGCGGGCTCCTACAATGAGCAGTTCTTC. It encodes CASSYSLAGSYNEQFF.

This clone was observed once. The chain joins TRBV5-6 to TRBJ1-5; tentatively, D is TRBD1 (5 bases). V was trimmed by 4 bases and J by 2 bases, leaving 22 bases between them. Germline V CDR1 and CDR2: SGHDT, YYEEEE. The CDR3 is 18 residues long. CDR3 nucleotide sequence: TGTGCCAGCAGCCTCATTGATCAGGGTTTGGAGGGCAATCAGCCCCAGCATTTT. Translation: CASSLIDQGLEGNQPQHF.

V and J are TRBV10-3 and TRBJ2-5; 9 bases are shared with TRBD2. The trim removed 3 bases at V and 5 bases at J, leaving 10 bases unmatched. Germline loops: CDR1 ENHRY, CDR2 SYGVKD. The CDR3 covers 16 residues. The CDR3 region has the DNA TGTGCCATCAGTGACCTATTAGCGGGAGAACGGGAGACCCAGTACTTC. It is translated as CAISDLLAGERETQYF.

The gene calls are TRBV7-9 and TRBJ2-7, with D unresolved. The germline V gene encodes CDR1 SEHNR and CDR2 FQNEAQ (reference sequence). Trimming took 4 bases from V and 0 from J, leaving 10 bases between them. This CDR3 region has 14 residues. The CDR3 DNA reads TGTGCCAGCAGCTCGGATCTGAGCTCCTACGAGCAGTACTTC. Translation: CASSSDLSSYEQYF.

This clone was picked up one time. This chain joins TRBV5-4 and TRBJ2-5; no clear D. CDR1 and CDR2 (germline): SGHNT, YYREEE (reference sequence). The ends were cut back, 4 bases at V and 1 base at J, with 11 bases in the middle. This CDR3 has 14 residues. The CDR3 region is CASSGESIQETQYF. The CDR3 region has the DNA TGTGCCAGCAGCGGAGAGTCCATCCAAGAGACCCAGTACTTC.

As regards this clone: The sample contains more than one DNA sequence encoding this CDR3. CDR3: CASSLDRGETQYF. Here the CDR3 DNA reads TGTGCCAGCAGCCTGGACAGGGGTGAGACCCAGTACTTC. This chain uses TRBV7-7 with TRBJ2-5; the match to TRBD1 covers 9 bases. This CDR3 has 13 residues. V lost 5 bases and J lost 5; bases outside the gene matches: 3. Germline V gene lookup returns CDR1 SSHAT and CDR2 FNYEAQ (reference sequence).

The chain couples TRBV5-1 to TRBJ1-2; 7 bases align to TRBD1. This CDR3 region has 14 residues. V was pared by 1 base and J by 6 bases, with 6 bases of the junction left unmatched. CDR1 is SGHRS and CDR2 is YFSETQ in the germline V gene. CDR3 bases: TGCGCCAGCAGCTTGAAATCCAGGGGGGATGGCTACACCTTC. Protein product: CASSLKSRGDGYTF.

The chain employs TRBV5-1 and TRBJ2-7; 7 bases are shared with TRBD1. The germline gives CDR1 SGHRS, CDR2 YFSETQ. With V trimmed by 4 bases and J by 2 bases, 6 bases remained unmatched. The CDR3 consists of 14 residues. CDR3 nucleotides: TGCGCCAGCAGCGTGACAGGGCTCACCTACGAGCAGTACTTC. Translating it yields CASSVTGLTYEQYF.

The rearrangement uses TRBV28 and TRBJ2-7; D not resolved. CDR1 and CDR2 from the germline V gene are MDHEN and SYDVKM. Trimming removed 2 bases at V and 3 bases at J, with 8 bases between. The CDR3 length is 13 residues. The CDR3 DNA follows: TGTGCCAGCAGTTTACTAGACAACTACGAGCAGTACTTC. Protein product: CASSLLDNYEQYF.

The chain uses TRBV7-6 and TRBJ2-7, with TRBD2 matching over 8 bases. The junction had 5 bases not matched to a gene; V was cut back by 4 bases and J by 6 bases. Per the germline V gene, CDR1 is SGHVS and CDR2 is FNYEAQ. There are 13 residues in the CDR3. In DNA, the CDR3 is TGTGCCAGCAGCTCCCGCGGGGGGATCGAGCAGTACTTC. It codes for CASSSRGGIEQYF.

V and J are TRBV19 and TRBJ2-3, with TRBD2 matching 12 bases. Looked up from germline, CDR1 is LNHDA and CDR2 is SQIVND (reference sequence). V was clipped by 7 bases and J by 2 bases; unmatched bases: 19. The CDR3 covers 20 residues. The DNA of the CDR3 is TGTGCCAGTACCCTCTCGAGGCCTTCTAGGACTAGCGGGACCACAGATACGCAGTATTTT. Translation: CASTLSRPSRTSGTTDTQYF.

This clone was detected once. At one of its ends the junction is not consistent with the germline gene, which may arise from a read error. Different DNA sequences within this sample yield the same CDR3. The rearrangement uses TRBV18 and TRBJ2-1; the D is unclear. Per germline, CDR1 KGHSH and CDR2 LQKENI. The CDR3 sequence is 13 residues long. DNA of the CDR3: TGTGCCAGCTCACCACCCTCCCACAATGAGCAGTTCTTC. Its translation: CASSPPSHNEQFF.

V gene TRBV10-2 combines with J gene TRBJ2-1; no definite D call. Deletions cut 8 bases from V and 0 bases from J, with 8 bases between. The CDR3 loop spans 13 amino acids. The V gene's germline CDR1 is WSHSY and CDR2 SAAADI. The CDR3 sequence: CASLPRSYNEQFF. The CDR3 coding sequence is TGCGCCAGCCTTCCCCGCTCCTACAATGAGCAGTTCTTC.

The chain links TRBV4-3 to TRBJ2-7, with 9 bases lining up with TRBD1. The germline CDR1 and CDR2 sequences are LGHNA and YSLEER. The length of the CDR3 is 16 residues. J was trimmed by 5 bases and V by 0 bases; bases with no gene match: 8. Here the CDR3 reads CASSQDGPYRGHEQYF. The CDR3 nucleotides read TGCGCCAGCAGCCAAGATGGGCCTTACAGGGGGCACGAGCAGTACTTC.

The chain is built from TRBV10-2 and TRBJ2-1; 9 nucleotides agree with TRBD1. This CDR3 contains 19 residues. Per germline, CDR1 WSHSY and CDR2 SAAADI. V lost 6 bases, J lost 0 bases, and 15 bases stayed unmatched. The CDR3 is CASRTGTGNTPSSYNEQFF. Written as DNA, the CDR3 is TGCGCCAGCAGAACCGGGACAGGGAATACACCGAGCTCCTACAATGAGCAGTTCTTC.

The chain employs TRBV15 and TRBJ2-5, with TRBD1 matching 12 bases. Unmatched junction bases numbered 6, after V lost 2 bases and J lost 5 bases. The CDR3 is made up of 16 amino acids. Germline-derived CDR1 and CDR2 are LNHNV and YYDKDF (reference sequence). The CDR3 reads CATSRPGQGAGETQYF. The CDR3 nucleotides read TGTGCCACCAGCAGACCGGGACAGGGGGCGGGGGAGACCCAGTACTTC.

This chain uses TRBV6-5 with TRBJ1-1; 9 bases align to TRBD1. Germline loops: CDR1 MNHEY, CDR2 SVGAGI. Trimming cost V 6 bases and J 7 bases; bases outside gene matches: 9. CDR3 length: 14 amino acids. The CDR3, as DNA: TGTGCCAGCAGAATACAGGGGGCGGGTGGTGAAGCTTTCTTT. This translates into CASRIQGAGGEAFF.

The table lists this clone with a count of one. Additional DNA sequences in this sample encode the identical CDR3. J is TRBJ2-1 and V is TRBV29-1, with 7 bases fitting TRBD1. The CDR3 spans 14 residues. Germline V lookup: CDR1 SQVTM, CDR2 ANQGSEA. V dropped 4 bases and J dropped 0; count of bases not matched to a gene: 3. The CDR3 nucleotides are TGCAGCGTTGGGGCAGGGGGCTCCTACAATGAGCAGTTCTTC. Translating it yields CSVGAGGSYNEQFF.

The chain is built from TRBV7-9 and TRBJ1-1; 8 positions agree with TRBD1. The V segment lost 0 bases and the J segment 4 bases; nucleotides outside the gene matches: 1. There are 14 residues in the CDR3. The germline V gene has CDR1 SEHNR and CDR2 FQNEAQ (reference sequence). The CDR3 bases are TGTGCCAGCAGCTTAGCTGACAGGGGCACTGAAGCTTTCTTT. As protein: CASSLADRGTEAFF.

The chain joins TRBV6-1 to TRBJ2-2; unclear D gene. Between the trimmed V and J ends, which lost 7 bases and 1 base, there was a span of 10 bases. The CDR3 runs to 14 residues. Germline V lookup: CDR1 MNHNS, CDR2 SASEGT. CDR3 bases: TGTGCCAGCATGGTTTCAGGGAACACCGGGGAGCTGTTTTTT. Protein: CASMVSGNTGELFF.

This chain joins TRBV30 and TRBJ2-3, with a tentative D call TRBD2 (5 bases). This CDR3 comprises 13 residues. Germline lookup yields CDR1 GTSNPN and CDR2 SVGIG (reference sequence). Trimming removed 0 bases from V and 2 bases from J, with 6 bases in between. CDR3 in amino acids: CAWSVGITDTQYF. The CDR3 DNA follows: TGTGCCTGGAGTGTCGGGATCACAGATACGCAGTATTTT.

The chain carries TRBV15 and TRBJ2-5, with a possible D match to TRBD1 (6 bases). The CDR3 contains 14 residues. V shed 5 bases and J shed 5 bases, with 15 bases lying between them. Per germline, CDR1 LNHNV and CDR2 YYDKDF (reference sequence). The CDR3 region has the DNA TGTGCCACCAGCGGCAGGGGTTGGGCGGAGACCCAGTACTTC. Translating gives CATSGRGWAETQYF.

This rearrangement joins TRBV7-9 to TRBJ1-5; 11 positions match TRBD1. The CDR3 totals 16 residues. CDR1 SEHNR and CDR2 FQNEAQ come from the germline V gene (reference sequence). Trimming removed 3 bases from V and 7 bases from J; junction bases left unmatched: 8. The chain's CDR3 is CASSFDRTGGFQPQHF. The CDR3, as DNA: TGTGCCAGCAGCTTTGATCGGACAGGGGGCTTCCAGCCCCAGCATTTT.

V gene TRBV7-3 combines with J gene TRBJ2-1, with 10 bases aligning to TRBD2. Germline trimming cut 2 bases from V and 10 bases from J; bases unmatched to any gene: 5. Germline loops: CDR1 SGHTA, CDR2 FQGTGA. The CDR3 has 14 amino acids. CDR3 in DNA: TGTGCCAGCAGCTTAGTAGCGGGAGGCTCGGAGCAGTTCTTC. It is translated as CASSLVAGGSEQFF.

This chain links TRBV5-6 with TRBJ1-5; 7 bases are a match to TRBD1. Germline loops: CDR1 SGHDT, CDR2 YYEEEE. Trimming cost V 0 bases and J 0 bases; bases outside gene matches: 0. This CDR3 spans 15 amino acids. The CDR3 bases are TGTGCCAGCAGCTTGGACAGGGGTAGCAATCAGCCCCAGCATTTT. Amino acids: CASSLDRGSNQPQHF.

The chain combines TRBV5-1 with TRBJ2-1; D possibly matches TRBD1 or TRBD2 (5 bases each). Trimming removed 3 bases from V and 6 bases from J, with 10 bases in between. The germline V gene encodes CDR1 SGHRS and CDR2 YFSETQ. This CDR3 is built from 13 residues. CDR3 coding DNA: TGCGCCAGCAGCTCGGGGCCGACCAATGAGCAGTTCTTC. Its protein is CASSSGPTNEQFF.

The J gene is TRBJ1-1, the V gene TRBV2, with no clear D. Germline V gene sequence: CDR1 SNHLY, CDR2 FYNNEI. The V gene lost 6 bases and the J gene lost 8 bases, with 19 bases spanning the gap. CDR3 length: 14 residues. The CDR3 DNA is TGTGCCAGCAGATTAGAAGAGGGCATCGGAGAAGCTTTCTTT. Translating it yields CASRLEEGIGEAFF.

The chain joins TRBV5-4 to TRBJ2-1, with unresolved D. The V end lost 5 bases, the J end lost 3 bases, and 15 bases lay between the germline ends. CDR3 length: 15 amino acids. Germline V gene sequence: CDR1 SGHNT, CDR2 YYREEE (reference sequence). CDR3: CASSPLAANYNEQFF. CDR3 bases: TGTGCCAGCAGTCCCCTCGCGGCTAACTACAATGAGCAGTTCTTC.

This clone was detected once. The rearrangement links TRBV18 to TRBJ2-2; D is unresolved. V lost 3 bases to trimming and J lost 0 bases, with 17 bases between them. Germline-derived CDR1 and CDR2 are KGHSH and LQKENI. The CDR3 spans 18 residues. The CDR3 nucleotides are TGTGCCAGCTCACCGATTATGACTGATACCGCGAACACCGGGGAGCTGTTTTTT. As protein: CASSPIMTDTANTGELFF.